This T cell receptor (beta chain) was identified in a study of blood T cell repertoires in COVID-19. Turning to the study itself: Italy, Spain and the United States were the sources of the convalescent and acute COVID-19 samples.

The CDR3 spans 15 residues. CDR1 LNHDA and CDR2 SQIVND come from the germline V gene (reference sequence). V dropped 4 bases and J dropped 0 bases, with 10 bases sitting between them. Seattle's cohort entered during active infection and was followed longitudinally. This clone was seen just once. Method: immunoSEQ multiplex PCR; TCRdb's copy keeps in-frame clones and lacks some. The profile shows roughly 290,000 clones, 75% to 95% of them singletons. The clonotype was recovered from a woman aged 30 to 39 with COVID-19, enrolled during active disease. J is TRBJ1-5 and V is TRBV19, with unresolved D. The sequenced material came from peripheral blood. CDR3 loop: CASSKSRGSNQPQHF. In DNA form, the CDR3 reads TGTGCCAGTAGTAAGAGTCGGGGTAGCAATCAGCCCCAGCATTTT. Supplemented by reference TRBV19 and TRBJ1-5, the full variable domain reads DGGITQSPKYLFRKEGQNVTLSCEQNLNHDAMYWYRQDPGQGLRLIYYSQIVNDFQKGDIAEGYSVSREKKESFPLTVTSAQKNPTAFYLCASSKSRGSNQPQHFGDGTRLSIL.